A selection of T cell receptor beta chains follows, all from one sample in a study of cytomegalovirus exposure and HLA in healthy donors. The table came from immunoSEQ multiplex PCR; TCRdb's copy has only in-frame clones and leaves some out. The table shows about 190,000 clones, with roughly 84% occurring only once. Material: PBMCs. The receptors were gathered from a boy aged 10-17 years in good health and CMV-seronegative. Both conserved end residues are part of each CDR3. A D gene is named only where the DNA matches it firmly. Size is omitted from some rows. Given values are once, few, many or a class for expanded clones.

j_call	v_call	cdr3_length	d_call	clone_size	cdr3_nt	cdr3_aa
TRBJ2-2	TRBV6-4	13	.	.	TGTGCCAGCAGTGATGGGGGCGCCGGGGAGCTGTTTTTT	CASSDGGAGELFF
TRBJ1-5	TRBV27	14	.	few	TGTGCCAGCACCCCAGGGAGGGGAGGTCAGCCCCAGCATTTT	CASTPGRGGQPQHF
TRBJ1-5	TRBV12-5	12	.	once	TGTGCTAGTGGTTTGGGCCGGGACAACCAGCATTTT	CASGLGRDNQHF
TRBJ1-1	TRBV9	13	TRBD1	.	TGTGCCAGCAGCCCAGGGGGAATCACTGAAGCTTTCTTT	CASSPGGITEAFF
TRBJ1-1	TRBV10-3	12	.	.	TGTGCCATTCAGGGCTCTCGGACTGAAGCTTTCTTT	CAIQGSRTEAFF
TRBJ1-3	TRBV5-1	15	.	.	TGCGCCAGCAAGCTGGGGGCAGCCTCTGGAAACACCATATATTTT	CASKLGAASGNTIYF
TRBJ1-6	TRBV12-5	14	TRBD1	.	TGTGCTAGTGGTTTGGTGACAGGGGATTCACCCCTCCACTTT	CASGLVTGDSPLHF
TRBJ2-7	TRBV5-1	16	TRBD2	.	TGCGCCAGCTCCTCCGTCGTAGCGGGGGCCATAGACGAGCAGTACTTC	CASSSVVAGAIDEQYF
TRBJ2-6	TRBV10-1	15	.	.	TGCGCCACCGTAACCGGGGTGGGTGGGGCCAACGTCCTGACTTTC	CATVTGVGGANVLTF
TRBJ1-1	TRBV18	15	.	.	TGTGCCAGCTCACCACCGACAGGCCTGAACACTGAAGCTTTCTTT	CASSPPTGLNTEAFF
TRBJ2-3	TRBV7-3	15	.	.	TGTGCCAGCAGCTTAATGCCTAGCGGCACAGATACGCAGTATTTT	CASSLMPSGTDTQYF
TRBJ1-2	TRBV7-2	10	TRBD1	.	TGTGCCATTGACAGGGATGGCTACACCTTC	CAIDRDGYTF
TRBJ2-1	TRBV27	15	.	.	TGTGCCAGCAGTTTATCACAGGCGAACTACAATGAGCAGTTCTTC	CASSLSQANYNEQFF
TRBJ2-1	TRBV2	10	.	.	TGTGCCAGCTTCGGCAGGCTCCAGTTCTTC	CASFGRLQFF
TRBJ1-1	TRBV11-2	15	.	.	TGTGCCAGCAGCCTTGATGGGCCTTTGGGCACTGAAGCTTTCTTT	CASSLDGPLGTEAFF
TRBJ1-2	TRBV5-8	16	TRBD1	.	TGTGCCAGCAGGCTCCCGGGACAGGGGGCAGACTATGGCTACACCTTC	CASRLPGQGADYGYTF
TRBJ1-1	TRBV30	15	TRBD1	.	TGTGCCTGGAGCCCTGGACAGGCGGGGAACACTGAAGCTTTCTTT	CAWSPGQAGNTEAFF
TRBJ2-1	TRBV7-9	16	TRBD2	.	TGTGCCAGCAGCCCTCGGACTAGCGGGATATACAATGAGCAGTTCTTC	CASSPRTSGIYNEQFF
TRBJ1-5	TRBV4-1	17	TRBD1	.	TGCGCCAGCAGCCAAGGGTTACAGGGGGTGAGCAATCAGCCCCAGCATTTT	CASSQGLQGVSNQPQHF
TRBJ1-1	TRBV6-5	14	.	.	TGTGCCAGCAGTAACAACCCCATGAACACTGAAGCTTTCTTT	CASSNNPMNTEAFF
TRBJ2-3	TRBV14	17	TRBD1	.	TGTGCCAGCAGCCTTCCACCTGGGACAGGGGAATATGATACGCAGTATTTT	CASSLPPGTGEYDTQYF
TRBJ2-1	TRBV7-8	17	.	.	TGTGCCAGCAGCCCCACGTCCCGGGTCCTGTCCTACAATGAGCAGTTCTTC	CASSPTSRVLSYNEQFF
TRBJ1-1	TRBV5-6	13	.	few	TGTGCCAGCAGCCGTGGGGGCGGAGAGCGAGCTTTCTTT	CASSRGGGERAFF
TRBJ2-3	TRBV6-1	12	TRBD1	few	TGTGCCGTCGGGACAGGGACAGATACGCAGTATTTT	CAVGTGTDTQYF
TRBJ2-7	TRBV27	14	TRBD1	once	TGTGCCAGCAGTTTAAGGAGACAGGGGATGGAGCAGTACTTC	CASSLRRQGMEQYF
TRBJ1-2	TRBV4-1	15	TRBD1	few	TGCGCCAGCAGCCAAGTCAGAGACAGGGGCTATGGCTACACCTTC	CASSQVRDRGYGYTF
TRBJ2-1	TRBV7-2	14	TRBD1	once	TGTGCCAGCAGCCCCCGGGACAGGGTGAATGAGCAGTTCTTC	CASSPRDRVNEQFF
TRBJ2-3	TRBV5-6	14	.	.	TGTGCCAGCAGCTTGGGACGGGGAGGAGATACGCAGTATTTT	CASSLGRGGDTQYF
TRBJ1-1	TRBV13	15	TRBD1	once	TGTGCCAGCAGCTCGGACAGGGGTTTGAACACTGAAGCTTTCTTT	CASSSDRGLNTEAFF
TRBJ2-1	TRBV7-8	15	.	.	TGTGCCAGCAGTTTAAGGTTCGGACAGACTAATGAGCAGTTCTTC	CASSLRFGQTNEQFF
TRBJ2-7	TRBV5-1	14	.	.	TGCGCCAGCAGCTTGCGGGGTTCAGCCTACGAGCAGTACTTC	CASSLRGSAYEQYF
TRBJ1-5	TRBV7-9	16	.	.	TGTGCCAGTAGCTCACCACAGGGATATAGCAATCAGCCCCAGCATTTT	CASSSPQGYSNQPQHF
TRBJ1-3	TRBV7-8	15	TRBD1	.	TGTGCCAGCAGCGGACGGACAGGGAGCGGAAACACCATATATTTT	CASSGRTGSGNTIYF
TRBJ1-4	TRBV7-9	15	.	.	TGTGCCAGCAGCTTAGGGTTTAGGGGCAGTGAAAAACTGTTTTTT	CASSLGFRGSEKLFF
TRBJ1-1	TRBV30	12	TRBD1	.	TGTGCCTGGATGCGGACAGGGGGGGAAGCTTTCTTT	CAWMRTGGEAFF
TRBJ1-2	TRBV19	15	.	.	TGTGCCAGTAGTATAGAAGGACAAGGGCGTTATGGCTACACCTTC	CASSIEGQGRYGYTF
TRBJ1-4	TRBV30	14	.	few	TGTGCCTGGAGTGTACCGGGGGGGCGTGAAAAACTGTTTTTT	CAWSVPGGREKLFF
TRBJ1-1	TRBV25-1	15	.	.	TGTGCCAGCAGTGCCACGGGGTCTCTAGGCGCTGAAGCTTTCTTT	CASSATGSLGAEAFF
TRBJ2-1	TRBV7-9	15	TRBD2	few	TGTGCCAGCAGCTTGGCTAGCGGGGGGGCCCATGAGCAGTTCTTC	CASSLASGGAHEQFF
TRBJ2-7	TRBV7-6	17	TRBD1	.	TGTGCCAGCAGCCCCAAGCTCCGGGACAGGGGGTCGTACGAGCAGTACTTC	CASSPKLRDRGSYEQYF
TRBJ1-1	TRBV5-1	13	.	once	TGCGCCAGCAGGGGAGGGGCCGTAGCTGAAGCTTTCTTT	CASRGGAVAEAFF
TRBJ1-6	TRBV9	14	TRBD1	.	TGTGCCAGCAGCCCCTGGACAGGTAATTCACCCCTCCACTTT	CASSPWTGNSPLHF
TRBJ2-5	TRBV7-8	19	TRBD2	.	TGTGCCAGCAGCTTATCCGGGACTAGCGGGGGGGCCGCGCAAGAGACCCAGTACTTC	CASSLSGTSGGAAQETQYF
TRBJ1-2	TRBV27	13	.	few	TGTGCCAGCAAAAACAACCTTAACTATGGCTACACCTTC	CASKNNLNYGYTF
TRBJ2-1	TRBV4-1	15	.	.	TGCGCCAGCAACCAAACTAGCAGCTCCTACAATGAGCAGTTCTTC	CASNQTSSSYNEQFF
TRBJ1-6	TRBV5-8	13	TRBD1	.	TGTGCCAGCAGTAGGGACAGAAATTCACCCCTCCACTTT	CASSRDRNSPLHF
TRBJ2-2	TRBV30	15	.	.	TGTGCCTACAGTTCGGGGAGCGAGAACACCGGGGAGCTGTTTTTT	CAYSSGSENTGELFF
TRBJ2-1	TRBV19	14	.	few	TGTGCCAGTAGTCCATACGGGGAGGTCAATGAGCAGTTCTTC	CASSPYGEVNEQFF
TRBJ2-3	TRBV11-3	16	TRBD1	.	TGTGCCAGCAGCCTAGGGACAGGGGGGACCACAGATACGCAGTATTTT	CASSLGTGGTTDTQYF
TRBJ1-1	TRBV27	15	TRBD1	.	TGTGCCAGCAGTATCTCGACAGGGGGAAGGACTGAAGCTTTCTTT	CASSISTGGRTEAFF
TRBJ2-3	TRBV5-1	16	TRBD2	.	TGCGCCAGCAGCTCCCTGACTAGCGGGGGCACAGATACGCAGTATTTT	CASSSLTSGGTDTQYF
TRBJ1-1	TRBV13	15	.	.	TGTGCCAGCAGCCCCAGACAGCTAACGAACACTGAAGCTTTCTTT	CASSPRQLTNTEAFF
TRBJ2-3	TRBV15	15	TRBD1	.	TGTGCCACCAGCTGGACAGGGGCTAGCACAGATACGCAGTATTTT	CATSWTGASTDTQYF
TRBJ2-1	TRBV2	11	.	once	TGTGCCACTCCAGTTTACAATGAGCAGTTCTTC	CATPVYNEQFF
TRBJ1-2	TRBV5-1	16	TRBD1	.	TGCGCCAGCAGCCTCCCGGGACAGGGGGTAAGGGGTGGCTACACCTTC	CASSLPGQGVRGGYTF
TRBJ2-3	TRBV7-9	15	TRBD2	.	TGTGCCAGCACCCTTACTAGCGCGTTCACAGATACGCAGTATTTT	CASTLTSAFTDTQYF
TRBJ2-1	TRBV5-1	13	.	.	TGCGCCAGCAGCTTCGGGAACCACAATGAGCAGTTCTTC	CASSFGNHNEQFF
TRBJ2-6	TRBV2	15	.	.	TGTGCCAGCAGTGAGGCGGGTCCCGGGGCCAACGTCCTGACTTTC	CASSEAGPGANVLTF